Listed below are T cell receptor beta chains from one sample, sequenced in a study of beta chain features in type 1 diabetes. Measured with immunoSEQ multiplex PCR; TCRdb has only the in-frame clones, and not every one. Among about 220,000 clones listed, roughly a tenth were seen once. The sample comprised central memory CD4+ T cells from blood. The receptors derive from a man younger than 30 in good health. Each CDR3 is given with its conserved first and last residue. A D gene is named only where the DNA matches it firmly. Clone size is given for some rows only: seen once, a few or many times, or a class if the clone is expanded.

clone_size,j_call,d_call,v_call,cdr3_nt,cdr3_aa
few,TRBJ1-4,.,TRBV20-1,TGCAGTGCTAGAGATTCCGAAAAACTGTTTTTT,CSARDSEKLFF
few,TRBJ1-1,.,TRBV28,TGTGCCAGCAGTTTGTGGGGGGAAGCTTTCTTT,CASSLWGEAFF
.,TRBJ1-5,.,TRBV5-6,TGTGCCAGCAGCTTGGAACGTTCGCGGCAGCCCCAGCATTTT,CASSLERSRQPQHF
.,TRBJ2-3,.,TRBV29-1,TGCAGCGTTGGGGGCAGGGCGTTTGGGGATACGCAGTATTTT,CSVGGRAFGDTQYF
.,TRBJ2-1,.,TRBV15,TGTGCCACCAGCAGACCTAGGCAGGGCAAATACAATGAGCAGTTCTTC,CATSRPRQGKYNEQFF
few,TRBJ2-5,.,TRBV7-2,TGTGCCAGCAGCTTCCAAAGGGGCGCAGAAGAGACCCAGTACTTC,CASSFQRGAEETQYF
many,TRBJ2-1,.,TRBV2,TGTGCCAGCATGGGTCTCCCTAACAATGAGCAGTTCTTC,CASMGLPNNEQFF
.,TRBJ1-5,.,TRBV30,TGTGCCTGGAGTGGTGGTTCTGAGCCCCAGCATTTT,CAWSGGSEPQHF
many,TRBJ1-2,.,TRBV7-9,TGTGCCAGCAGCCAATGGGACGGAAACTATGGCTACACCTTC,CASSQWDGNYGYTF
.,TRBJ2-5,TRBD1,TRBV29-1,TGCAGCGTTGCCGGGACAGGCGAGACCCAGTACTTC,CSVAGTGETQYF
.,TRBJ2-5,.,TRBV6-1,TGTGCCAGCAGTGAAGCCGCAGTCGGGACCCAGTACTTC,CASSEAAVGTQYF
.,TRBJ1-5,.,TRBV27,TGTGCCAGCAGTCGGACATTGCAGGGTCAGCCCCAGCATTTT,CASSRTLQGQPQHF
.,TRBJ2-4,.,TRBV4-2,TGTGCCAGCAGCCAAGAGATGCAGCGGCCCCTAAACATTCAGTACTTC,CASSQEMQRPLNIQYF
.,TRBJ2-5,.,TRBV28,TGTGCCAGCAGTCCCTATTATAAGCAAGAGACCCAGTACTTC,CASSPYYKQETQYF
few,TRBJ2-7,.,TRBV7-2,TGTGCCAGCAGCTTAGTTACTAGTGGGATGGGCGAGCAGTACTTC,CASSLVTSGMGEQYF
many,TRBJ2-4,.,TRBV14,TGTGCCAGCAGCCCTACAGGGTGGATAAACATTCAGTACTTC,CASSPTGWINIQYF
few,TRBJ2-1,.,TRBV5-1,TGCGCCAGCAGCGCCGCCGGCGGAGGGGTCAATGAGCAGTTCTTC,CASSAAGGGVNEQFF
.,TRBJ2-7,.,TRBV18,TGTGCCAGCTCACCAGGGAACGGAGACTACGAGCAGTACTTC,CASSPGNGDYEQYF
.,TRBJ2-1,TRBD1,TRBV15,TGTGCCACCGACAGGGGTTTCATGAATGAGCAGTTCTTC,CATDRGFMNEQFF
few,TRBJ1-4,.,TRBV4-3,TGCGCCAGCACCCCGGGGGTGCGGGGTGAAAAACTGTTTTTT,CASTPGVRGEKLFF
many,TRBJ2-1,TRBD2,TRBV7-7,TGTGCCAGCAGCTTTAGCGGGAGGGGCGAGCAGTTCTTC,CASSFSGRGEQFF
.,TRBJ2-1,.,TRBV19,TGTGCCAGTAGTATCCGACAGGAGCAGTTCTTC,CASSIRQEQFF
.,TRBJ2-7,TRBD1,TRBV27,TGTGCCAGCAGTTTTTTGAGACAGGGTGTCTACGAGCAGTACTTC,CASSFLRQGVYEQYF
few,TRBJ2-4,.,TRBV28,TGTGCCAGCCAAAAGGGTGGGGGCGCTAACATTCAGTACTTC,CASQKGGGANIQYF
few,TRBJ2-1,TRBD1,TRBV25-1,TGTGCCAGCAGTGAATCGGGACAGGGTAGGGATGAGCAGTTCTTC,CASSESGQGRDEQFF
few,TRBJ1-2,.,TRBV19,TGTGCCAGTAGTATCGAAACAAAACGGCGTGGCTACACCTTC,CASSIETKRRGYTF
few,TRBJ1-4,.,TRBV28,TGTGCCAGCGGGTGGGGAAAACTGTTTTTT,CASGWGKLFF
few,TRBJ2-3,.,TRBV6-5,TGTGCCAGCAACCCAGGGGGAGGGACAGATACGCAGTATTTT,CASNPGGGTDTQYF
.,TRBJ1-4,TRBD1,TRBV7-2,TGTGCCAGCAGCTTCGACAGGGGTGAAAAACTGTTTTTT,CASSFDRGEKLFF
.,TRBJ1-2,.,TRBV27,TGTGCCAGCAGTGCACAGCTTAACTATGGCTACACCTTC,CASSAQLNYGYTF
few,TRBJ1-2,.,TRBV28,TGTGCCAGCAGTTTATTCGACAGCTTCGATGGCTACACCTTC,CASSLFDSFDGYTF
.,TRBJ2-1,TRBD2,TRBV11-3,TGTGCCAGCAGCCTACCGACTAGCGGGAAGAATGAGCAGTTCTTC,CASSLPTSGKNEQFF
.,TRBJ2-2,TRBD1,TRBV6-1,TGTGCCAGCAGTGTAGCGACAGGGAGCACCGGGGAGCTGTTTTTT,CASSVATGSTGELFF
many,TRBJ2-7,TRBD1,TRBV28,TGTGCCACCGGGACAGTGTACGAGCAGTACTTC,CATGTVYEQYF
few,TRBJ2-7,TRBD1,TRBV7-2,TGTGCCAGCAGCTTGGACCCAGGGGGCTACGAGCAGTACTTC,CASSLDPGGYEQYF
few,TRBJ2-2,.,TRBV7-2,TGTGCCAGCAGCCAAATTAACCGTGGGGAGCTGTTTTTT,CASSQINRGELFF
many,TRBJ2-5,.,TRBV7-2,TGTGCCAGCAGCCCGTTATCTAGGAGCGAGACCCAGTACTTC,CASSPLSRSETQYF
.,TRBJ1-1,TRBD1,TRBV14,TGTGCCAGCAGCCAAAGGGGAGGGACAGGGAACACTGAAGCTTTCTTT,CASSQRGGTGNTEAFF
few,TRBJ2-1,TRBD2,TRBV6-5,TGTGCCAGCAGATTAGGACTAGTGCAGTTCTTC,CASRLGLVQFF
.,TRBJ1-5,.,TRBV29-1,TGCAGCGCGTCGACAGCAGGGGATCAGCCCCAGCATTTT,CSASTAGDQPQHF
few,TRBJ2-1,TRBD1,TRBV10-1,TGCGCCAGCAGCTCCGGGACAGGGTTATCCTCGGGGAAGCAGTTCTTC,CASSSGTGLSSGKQFF
few,TRBJ2-7,.,TRBV7-9,TGTGCCAGCAGACGAGGGACGGGGGCCTACGAGCAGTACTTC,CASRRGTGAYEQYF
many,TRBJ2-5,.,TRBV15,TGTGCCACCAGCGGTGGACATCAAGAGACCCAGTACTTC,CATSGGHQETQYF
.,TRBJ2-1,TRBD2,TRBV28,TGTGCCAGCAAGGGCAGTCTAGCGGCCTCCTACAATGAGCAGTTCTTC,CASKGSLAASYNEQFF
few,TRBJ2-7,.,TRBV4-2,TGTGCCAGCAGCCACGTAGGAGACTACGAGCAGTACTTC,CASSHVGDYEQYF
many,TRBJ2-3,.,TRBV5-1,TGCGCCAGCAGCTCTCAGGGAAGTGGGACAGATACGCAGTATTTT,CASSSQGSGTDTQYF
.,TRBJ2-5,TRBD2,TRBV30,TGTGCCTGGAGCCCCTGGTCTAGCGGGCAAGAGACCCAGTACTTC,CAWSPWSSGQETQYF
.,TRBJ2-7,TRBD1,TRBV18,TGTGCCAGCTCTCCCGGGACAGGGGGACTCTCCTACGAGCAGTACTTC,CASSPGTGGLSYEQYF
few,TRBJ2-3,TRBD2,TRBV28,TGTGCCAGCGGGAAAGCGGGAGCATCAGATACGCAGTATTTT,CASGKAGASDTQYF
.,TRBJ2-3,.,TRBV9,TGTGCCAGCAGCGTAGATCCCATGACCACAGATACGCAGTATTTT,CASSVDPMTTDTQYF
few,TRBJ2-5,TRBD2,TRBV5-4,TGTGCCAGCAGCCGTCCTAGCGGGAGAAACCAAGAGACCCAGTACTTC,CASSRPSGRNQETQYF
.,TRBJ2-7,.,TRBV12-5,TGTGCTAGTGGTTTCGGTTCCCCCTACGAGCAGTACTTC,CASGFGSPYEQYF
.,TRBJ2-7,.,TRBV7-8,TGTGCCAGCAGCCAAGGGGGGCTTGAGAGGGAGCAGTACTTC,CASSQGGLEREQYF
few,TRBJ2-7,TRBD2,TRBV4-3,TGCGCCAGCAGCCAAGATCCCACTGGGCTAGCGGGCTCCTACGAGCAGTACTTC,CASSQDPTGLAGSYEQYF
.,TRBJ2-5,.,TRBV7-2,TGTGCCAGCAGTCAGCAAGAGACCCAGTACTTC,CASSQQETQYF
.,TRBJ1-2,.,TRBV6-6,TGTGCCAGCAGTTCAGGGCCCAACTATGGCTACACCTTC,CASSSGPNYGYTF
.,TRBJ2-1,.,TRBV11-3,TGTGCCAGCAGCTTATTCCCGGGTAACTACAATGAGCAGTTCTTC,CASSLFPGNYNEQFF
few,TRBJ2-7,.,TRBV29-1,TGCAGCGTTGAAGATGAGGGCCGCTCCTACGAGCAGTACTTC,CSVEDEGRSYEQYF
few,TRBJ2-1,.,TRBV2,TGTGCCAGCAGTGAGGTCAAGGGCTTAACCTACAATGAGCAGTTCTTC,CASSEVKGLTYNEQFF